Sequencing of this TCR beta chain was carried out in a study of T cells after yellow fever vaccination. Study results and limitations: Faster peaking, at day 5 versus 15, marked a secondary response that was weaker. Detected again after the booster were most primary-vaccination clones, at almost 97% CD4 and 70% to 90% CD8. Some clonotypes were seen in both the CD4 and the CD8 compartments. These made up a small share and likely arose from convergent recombination.

On this clonotype: Its cognate antigen is unknown.

Trimming removed 6 bases from V and 0 bases from J, with 9 bases in between. The CDR3 runs to 13 residues. CDR1 is SGHAT, CDR2 FQNNGV, per germline. MiXCR, run by TCRdb on the 5' RACE reads, gives a single entry per CDR3 protein. The sample comprises roughly 160,000 distinct CDR3 sequences, over 7% of which are singletons, and 35% to 40% rests with the top ten. V usage is TRBV11-2 and J usage is TRBJ2-7; D is uncertain. The material sequenced was CD8+ T cells sorted from PBMCs, taken 45 days after the yellow fever booster vaccination. The TCR was taken from a man younger than 35 who received the YFV17D yellow fever vaccine. As DNA, the CDR3 is TGTGCCAGCAGACACGCATACTCCTACGAGCAGTACTTC. It specifies CASRHAYSYEQYF.